The T cell receptor beta chain described here comes from a study of metastatic and nonmetastatic thyroid tumors. Overall study: Repertoire comparison spanned blood and tumor or nodule tissue of malignant and benign thyroid patients.

No treatment had been given to any patient before thyroid surgery. Study processing details: Across clinicopathological groups, CDR3 differences served as the basis for building a distant-metastasis classifier for papillary thyroid cancer. TCRdb re-clonotyped the PCR reads via MiXCR. These V and J calls rely on TCRdb rather than the paper's analysis. Among 30,000 to 35,000 clones listed, approximately 15% were seen once. Study results and caveats: It was reported that TCR beta diversity was significantly higher in malignant thyroid tumors than benign nodules, in blood and tumor.

This clone was seen repeatedly, ten times or more. Antigen: not known. The sample taken for sequencing was blood. This TCR was recovered from a female donor with papillary thyroid cancer or a benign thyroid nodule (not recorded which). Some clones in this sample may be carry-over from other donors' samples.

The CDR3 sequence: CASGAYQPQHF. CDR3 DNA sequence: TGTGCCAGCGGAGCCTATCAGCCCCAGCATTTT. The rearrangement links TRBV28 to TRBJ1-5, with unresolved D. Germline V gives CDR1 MDHEN, CDR2 SYDVKM. Trimming pared 8 bases from V and 5 bases from J, leaving 7 bases between. The CDR3 is 11 amino acids.